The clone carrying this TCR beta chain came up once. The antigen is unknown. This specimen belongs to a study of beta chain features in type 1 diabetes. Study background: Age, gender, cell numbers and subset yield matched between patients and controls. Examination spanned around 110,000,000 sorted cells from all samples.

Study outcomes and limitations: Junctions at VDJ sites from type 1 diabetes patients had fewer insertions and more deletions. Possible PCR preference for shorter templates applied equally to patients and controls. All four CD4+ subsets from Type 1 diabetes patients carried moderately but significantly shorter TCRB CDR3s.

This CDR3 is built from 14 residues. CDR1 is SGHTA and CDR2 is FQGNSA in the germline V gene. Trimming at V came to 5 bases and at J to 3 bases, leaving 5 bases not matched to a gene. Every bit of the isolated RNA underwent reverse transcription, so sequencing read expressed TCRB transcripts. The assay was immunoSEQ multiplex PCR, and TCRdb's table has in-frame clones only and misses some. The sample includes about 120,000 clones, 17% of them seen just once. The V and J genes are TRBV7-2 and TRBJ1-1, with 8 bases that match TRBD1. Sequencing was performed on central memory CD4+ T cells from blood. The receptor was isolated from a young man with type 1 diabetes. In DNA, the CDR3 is TGTGCCAGCAGCGCCTCAGGGGGCCACACTGAAGCTTTCTTT. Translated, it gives CASSASGGHTEAFF.